These T cell receptor beta chains were read from a single sample in a study of beta chain features in type 1 diabetes. Using immunoSEQ multiplex PCR, the repertoire was profiled, and TCRdb retains in-frame clones only, with some absent. The sample yields 150,000 to 190,000 clones, around 10% seen once. Material: central memory CD4+ T cells from blood. Every receptor here comes from a man younger than 30 in good health. Both conserved end residues are part of each CDR3. A D gene is named only where the DNA matches it firmly. Clone size appears in some rows only: once, few, many, or a class for an expanded clone.

.	TRBV29-1	.	TRBJ2-1	TGCAGCGTGCCGGAAGGGGGGCGGAATGAGCAGTTCTTC	CSVPEGGRNEQFF
.	TRBV11-2	.	TRBJ2-7	TGTGCCAGCAGCGTGACAGGTTCCGTCTCCTACGAGCAGTACTTC	CASSVTGSVSYEQYF
.	TRBV18	once	TRBJ2-5	TGTGCCAGCTCACAGGAGACCCAGTACTTC	CASSQETQYF
.	TRBV7-9	.	TRBJ2-3	TGTGCCAGCAGCCCTAGAAGGGGCCAGACCACAGATACGCAGTATTTT	CASSPRRGQTTDTQYF
TRBD2	TRBV7-9	few	TRBJ2-1	TGTGCCAGCAGGCCGACTAGCGGGAGGTCCTACAATGAGCAGTTCTTC	CASRPTSGRSYNEQFF
.	TRBV7-2	.	TRBJ2-5	TGTGCCAGCAGCCTCGACCCTAGCAGGGAGACCCAGTACTTC	CASSLDPSRETQYF
TRBD2	TRBV5-1	few	TRBJ2-1	TGCGCCAGCAGCTTGACGGGACTAGCGGCTCGGGATGAGCAGTTCTTC	CASSLTGLAARDEQFF
.	TRBV4-2	.	TRBJ2-7	TGTGCCAGCAGCCAAGAGGCTGGGGGTAGTTACGAGCAGTACTTC	CASSQEAGGSYEQYF
.	TRBV7-2	.	TRBJ2-7	TGTGCCAGCAGCTTATTATACGAGCAGTACTTC	CASSLLYEQYF
.	TRBV4-1	.	TRBJ2-5	TGCGCCAGCAGCCAAGATTTTAGCGGAGTTAAGGGGGAGACCCAGTACTTC	CASSQDFSGVKGETQYF
TRBD1	TRBV4-3	few	TRBJ1-1	TGCGCCAGCAGCCAACGGACAGGGTCGCAAGCTTTCTTT	CASSQRTGSQAFF
.	TRBV28	.	TRBJ1-4	TGTGCCTCCGTTCTAAAGGGGACGCGGCTTAAAAAACTGTTTTTT	CASVLKGTRLKKLFF
.	TRBV28	few	TRBJ1-2	TGTGCCAGTGCCTTTACTAACTATGGCTACACCTTC	CASAFTNYGYTF
.	TRBV11-2	few	TRBJ2-3	TGTGCCAGCAGCTCCTCCTGGGGAGATACGCAGTATTTT	CASSSSWGDTQYF
.	TRBV7-2	few	TRBJ2-4	TGTGCCAGCAGCTTAGTGGGGTCCCTAGTAGCCAAAAACATTCAGTACTTC	CASSLVGSLVAKNIQYF
TRBD2	TRBV5-1	few	TRBJ2-5	TGCGCCAGCAGCCGGACTAGCGGGAGTTCCTTAACTCAAGAGACCCAGTACTTC	CASSRTSGSSLTQETQYF
.	TRBV29-1	.	TRBJ1-2	TGCAGCGTTGACCCGGACTATGGCTACACCTTC	CSVDPDYGYTF
TRBD1	TRBV7-2	.	TRBJ1-1	TGTGCCAGCAGCTTAGACAGGGGTAGCCTTGCTGCTTTCTTT	CASSLDRGSLAAFF